This TCR beta chain came from a study of naive and memory T cell subsets. Study-wide results and caveats: Naive repertoires, especially CD8, held a few larger clonotypes, possibly memory cells re-expressing CD45RA. TCR counts from RNA may reflect activation-linked expression changes. Gini index rose across naive, CM, EM and EMRA in CD4 and CD8.

With 4 bases clipped from V and 5 bases from J, the junction kept 10 bases outside the gene matches. Germline CDR1 MGHDK, CDR2 SYGVNS. The CDR3 loop spans 15 amino acids. The beta constant-region primer was an equimolar mix of two oligonucleotides covering TRBC1 and TRBC2. Ligated cDNA was amplified by four rounds of PCR with nested alpha and beta constant-region primers and SP2. An oligonucleotide with the SP2 primer and a 12-nucleotide UMI was ligated to the cDNA 3' end. TCRdb ran MiXCR on the UMI-ligation and nested PCR reads and lists one entry per CDR3 protein. The data show around 160,000 distinct CDR3 sequences, about 23% seen once. A remark on this clonotype: Its antigen remains unknown.

This receptor was taken from a human donor in good health. The sample was naive CD4+ T cells from blood. The chain joins TRBV25-1 to TRBJ1-1, with 7 bases identical to TRBD1. The DNA for the CDR3 is TGTGCCAGCAGTGTTACGGGAGGGGGCAAAACTGAAGCTTTCTTT. Amino acids: CASSVTGGGKTEAFF.